The 14 T cell receptor beta chains given below trace back to one sample, sequenced in a study of persistence of HIV-infected CD4 T cells. Which antigens these TCRs recognize remains unknown. The libraries were made with immunoSEQ version 4 in survey mode. Clones were read by immunoSEQ multiplex PCR, and TCRdb kept only the in-frame ones, dropping some. The sample has some 20,000 clones, almost 65% seen once. Lysates of CMV-infected fibroblasts at 9.5 to 10 ug/mL stimulated these cells. CD4+ T cells upregulating both CD40 ligand and CD69 were sorted as responding cells. The sample here was CD4+ T cells sorted from PBMCs after roughly 18-hour stimulation, taken from a patient who received antiretroviral therapy. The receptors stem from an adult woman with HIV who was CMV-seropositive.

Only a few counts were recorded for this clone. V is TRBV7-8 and J is TRBJ1-5, with D maybe TRBD1 (5 bases). The CDR3 totals 14 residues. Trimming removed 1 base at V and 6 bases at J, with 10 bases between. Germline lookup yields CDR1 SGHVS and CDR2 FQNEAQ. The chain's CDR3 is CASSLGGARQPQHF. CDR3 nucleotides: TGTGCCAGCAGCTTAGGAGGGGCTCGTCAGCCCCAGCATTTT.

The chain carries TRBV19 and TRBJ2-2; possibly TRBD1 for D (6 bases). CDR1 and CDR2 (germline): LNHDA, SQIVND (reference sequence). The CDR3 length is 12 residues. V lost 9 bases to trimming and J lost 7 bases, with 12 bases between them. CDR3 region: CASQQGHGELFF. The CDR3 DNA is TGTGCCAGCCAACAGGGCCACGGGGAGCTGTTTTTT.

The rearrangement uses TRBV2 and TRBJ2-2; no clear D gene. Germline V gives CDR1 SNHLY, CDR2 FYNNEI. Trimming removed 3 bases from V and 1 base from J, with 9 bases in between. The CDR3 runs 15 residues. The CDR3, as DNA: TGTGCCAGCAGTGATAAGGCCTGGAACACCGGGGAGCTGTTTTTT. Protein product: CASSDKAWNTGELFF. Full variable domain (outside the CDR3, taken from reference TRBV2 and TRBJ2-2): EPEVTQTPSHQVTQMGQEVILRCVPISNHLYFYWYRQILGQKVEFLVSFYNNEISEKSEIFDDQFSVERPDGSNFTLKIRSTKLEDSAMYFCASSDKAWNTGELFFGEGSRLTVL.

This clone was counted once. The chain joins TRBV18 to TRBJ2-5; 7 bases map to TRBD1. Germline CDR1 KGHSH, CDR2 LQKENI. The CDR3 loop spans 14 amino acids. Trimming removed 3 bases from V and 1 base from J; junction bases left unmatched: 2. The CDR3 DNA follows: TGTGCCAGCTCACCCAGACAGGGCCAAGAGACCCAGTACTTC. Its translation is CASSPRQGQETQYF.

This sequence joins TRBV19 and TRBJ2-2, with 8 bases aligning to TRBD1. This CDR3 spans 15 amino acids. Germline CDR1 reads LNHDA; CDR2 reads SQIVND (reference sequence). V shed 4 bases, J shed 3 bases, and the junction held 4 bases outside the gene matches. CDR3 DNA: TGTGCCAGTAGTAGGACAGGGATGGACACCGGGGAGCTGTTTTTT. Its translation: CASSRTGMDTGELFF.

The rearrangement joins TRBV29-1 to TRBJ2-2; TRBD1 matches 8 bases. The trim removed 7 bases at V and 4 bases at J, leaving 8 bases unmatched. Germline V lookup: CDR1 SQVTM, CDR2 ANQGSEA. This CDR3 comprises 14 residues. CDR3 nucleotide sequence: TGCAGCGCCTCAGGACAGGGCTTCACCGGGGAGCTGTTTTTT. Its translation: CSASGQGFTGELFF.

This clone was counted between two and nine times. The chain recombines TRBV9 with TRBJ1-5, with D perhaps matching TRBD1 (6 bases). Germline V gives CDR1 SGDLS, CDR2 YYNGEE. The CDR3 has 15 residues. The V gene lost 0 bases and the J gene lost 3 bases, with 10 bases spanning the gap. CDR3 region: CASSVAGGANQPQHF. As DNA, the CDR3 is TGTGCCAGCAGCGTAGCTGGGGGGGCCAATCAGCCCCAGCATTTT.

The chain carries TRBV12-3 or TRBV12-4 and TRBJ1-1; D gene uncertain. The CDR3 covers 13 residues. V shed 7 bases and J shed 2 bases, with 11 bases lying between them. The CDR3 loop reads CASTRRANTEAFF. The CDR3 DNA reads TGTGCCAGCACCCGCAGAGCTAACACTGAAGCTTTCTTT.

This clone was picked up one time. The chain recombines TRBV7-8 with TRBJ2-2; 8 bases line up with TRBD2. The CDR3 covers 17 residues. In germline, CDR1 is SGHVS, CDR2 FQNEAQ. The junction had 8 bases not matched to a gene; V was cut back by 1 base and J by 4 bases. The CDR3 sequence: CASSLVGGGTATGELFF. The CDR3 DNA reads as TGTGCCAGCAGCTTAGTCGGCGGGGGGACGGCCACCGGGGAGCTGTTTTTT.

The chain combines TRBV18 with TRBJ1-5; TRBD1 matches at 12 bases. The CDR3 loop spans 17 amino acids. Germline assignment: CDR1 KGHSH and CDR2 LQKENI. Trimming at V came to 6 bases and at J to 4 bases, leaving 10 bases not matched to a gene. In DNA, the CDR3 is TGTGCCAGCTCCCACCGGGACAGGGGGCGATTAAATCAGCCCCAGCATTTT. The encoded protein is CASSHRDRGRLNQPQHF.

This clone was recorded only once. The chain combines TRBV5-1 with TRBJ1-6; TRBD1 aligns across 9 bases. In germline, CDR1 is SGHRS, CDR2 YFSETQ. V trimming: 1 base; J trimming: 9 bases; junction bases outside the gene matches: 5. The CDR3 has 15 amino acids. The CDR3 DNA reads as TGCGCCAGCAGCTTGAAGACAGGGGGGGTTTCACCCCTCCACTTT. As protein: CASSLKTGGVSPLHF.

V is TRBV19 and J is TRBJ1-1; possibly TRBD1 for D (6 bases). The V end was cut by 3 bases, the J end by 2 bases, with 13 bases between. Germline V gene data show CDR1 as LNHDA and CDR2 as SQIVND (reference sequence). This CDR3 has 15 residues. CDR3 amino acids: CASSMPGHLNTEAFF. CDR3 coding DNA: TGTGCCAGTAGTATGCCGGGACACCTTAACACTGAAGCTTTCTTT.

V is TRBV5-8 and J is TRBJ1-5; 7 positions match TRBD1. Trimming took 4 bases from V and 5 from J; bases not matched to a gene: 9. The CDR3 totals 15 residues. Per germline, CDR1 SGHTS and CDR2 YDEGEE. CDR3: CASSLTGDFYQPQHF. The CDR3 DNA is TGTGCCAGCAGCCTAACAGGGGATTTTTATCAGCCCCAGCATTTT.

CDR3 DNA sequence: TGTGCCAGCAGTTTACTAGGGGCGAGCTACAATGAGCAGTTCTTC. Amino acids: CASSLLGASYNEQFF. V usage is TRBV27 and J usage is TRBJ2-1; possibly TRBD1 for D (5 bases). Looked up from germline, CDR1 is MNHEY and CDR2 is SMNVEV (reference sequence). Trimming removed 2 bases from V and 3 bases from J, with 11 bases in between. CDR3 size: 15 residues.